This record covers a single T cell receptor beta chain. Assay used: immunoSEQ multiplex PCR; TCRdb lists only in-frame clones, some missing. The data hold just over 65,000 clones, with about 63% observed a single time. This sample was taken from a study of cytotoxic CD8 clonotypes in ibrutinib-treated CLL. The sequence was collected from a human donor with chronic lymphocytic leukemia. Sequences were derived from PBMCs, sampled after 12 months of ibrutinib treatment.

CDR3 in amino acids: CAWSPSSSYNSPLHF. The DNA for the CDR3 is TGTGCCTGGAGTCCCAGTAGCTCCTATAATTCACCCCTCCACTTT. The rearrangement uses TRBV30 and TRBJ1-6; the D is unclear. The V gene's germline CDR1 is GTSNPN and CDR2 SVGIG (reference sequence). V was shortened by 2 bases and J by 0 bases, with 8 bases between the two germline ends. The CDR3 is 15 residues long.